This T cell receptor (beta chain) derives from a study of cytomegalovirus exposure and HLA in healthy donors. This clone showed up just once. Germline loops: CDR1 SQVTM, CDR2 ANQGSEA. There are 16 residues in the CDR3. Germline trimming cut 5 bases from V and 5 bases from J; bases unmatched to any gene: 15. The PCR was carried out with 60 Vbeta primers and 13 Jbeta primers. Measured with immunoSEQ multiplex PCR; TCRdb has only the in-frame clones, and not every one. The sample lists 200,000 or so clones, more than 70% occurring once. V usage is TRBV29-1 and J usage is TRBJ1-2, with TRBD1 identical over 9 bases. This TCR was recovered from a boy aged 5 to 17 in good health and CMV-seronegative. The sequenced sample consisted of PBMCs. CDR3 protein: CSVFGTGNQSGYGYTF. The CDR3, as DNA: TGCAGCGTTTTTGGGACAGGGAATCAGAGCGGATATGGCTACACCTTC.